This is a list of T cell receptor beta chains from one sample in a study of blood T cell repertoires in COVID-19. Generated by immunoSEQ multiplex PCR, the TCRdb table keeps only in-frame clones and is missing some. Of about 180,000 clones in the sample, less than 90% were seen once. Sequencing input: peripheral blood. These receptors originate from a man aged 65-85 years with active or convalescent COVID-19. Both conserved end residues are part of each CDR3. D genes are given only for firm matches. Size is omitted from some rows. Given values are once, few, many or a class for expanded clones.

TRBJ2-3	TRBV10-3	TRBD2	once	CATSETSGRAGADTQYF	TGTGCCACGAGTGAGACTAGCGGGAGGGCCGGGGCAGATACGCAGTATTTT
TRBJ1-5	TRBV5-1	TRBD1	NA	CASSLNRGRQGFMDQPQHF	TGCGCCAGCAGCTTGAATCGGGGGAGACAGGGGTTTATGGATCAGCCCCAGCATTTT
TRBJ1-5	TRBV10-2	TRBD1	NA	CASRTGGGQPQHF	TGCGCCAGTAGGACAGGGGGCGGACAGCCCCAGCATTTT
TRBJ1-2	TRBV19	TRBD1	NA	CASSIRQGILGYTF	TGTGCCAGTAGTATTCGACAGGGAATCCTTGGCTACACCTTC
TRBJ2-7	TRBV7-9	TRBD2	NA	CASSLAGGPWEQYF	TGTGCCAGCAGCTTAGCGGGAGGGCCATGGGAGCAGTACTTC
TRBJ2-1	TRBV2	NA	NA	CASVSSVSSYNEQFF	TGTGCCAGCGTTTCATCTGTTAGCTCCTACAATGAGCAGTTCTTC
TRBJ1-3	TRBV10-3	NA	NA	CAISAVPMDAGSSSSGNTIYF	TGTGCCATCAGCGCGGTCCCAATGGACGCAGGGTCTTCGAGCTCTGGAAACACCATATATTTT
TRBJ1-2	TRBV2	NA	NA	CASSYRDTALYGYTF	TGTGCCAGCAGTTACCGGGACACGGCACTCTATGGCTACACCTTC
TRBJ1-4	TRBV24-1	TRBD1	NA	CATSDSRTGAEKLFF	TGTGCCACCAGTGATTCCCGGACAGGGGCCGAAAAACTGTTTTTT
TRBJ2-7	TRBV6-5	TRBD1	NA	CASSWGQAYYEQYF	TGTGCCAGCAGTTGGGGACAGGCCTACTACGAGCAGTACTTC
TRBJ2-6	TRBV21-1	NA	NA	CASSNTHRAGANVLTF	TGTGCCAGCAGCAATACCCACAGGGCTGGGGCCAACGTCCTGACTTTC
TRBJ1-2	TRBV6-4	TRBD1	NA	CASSGDSSGYGYTF	TGTGCCAGCAGTGGGGACAGCTCTGGGTATGGCTACACCTTC
TRBJ2-3	TRBV5-4	NA	NA	CASSLQGSSTDTQYF	TGTGCCAGCAGCTTGCAGGGTTCCAGCACAGATACGCAGTATTTT
TRBJ2-2	TRBV11-3	TRBD2	NA	CASSLAHGRYTGELFF	TGTGCCAGCAGCTTAGCCCACGGGAGGTACACCGGGGAGCTGTTTTTT
TRBJ1-5	TRBV18	TRBD1	NA	CASSDQGGQPQHF	TGTGCCAGCTCGGACCAGGGGGGCCAGCCCCAGCATTTT
TRBJ2-5	TRBV5-1	NA	NA	CASSLSRGILSGETQYF	TGCGCCAGCAGCTTGAGTAGAGGGATTTTAAGTGGAGAGACCCAGTACTTC
TRBJ2-1	TRBV6-5	TRBD2	NA	CASSWTSGSNNEQFF	TGTGCCAGCAGTTGGACTAGCGGGAGCAACAATGAGCAGTTCTTC
TRBJ1-2	TRBV12-3/TRBV12-4	NA	NA	CASSPDGGYGYTF	TGTGCCAGCAGTCCGGACGGGGGATATGGCTACACCTTC
TRBJ1-1	TRBV6-5	NA	NA	CAAFMVIGSTEAFF	TGTGCCGCTTTCATGGTGATTGGTAGCACTGAAGCTTTCTTT
TRBJ2-1	TRBV5-4	TRBD2	NA	CASSLGGVAGGNEQFF	TGTGCCAGCAGCTTGGGAGGGGTAGCGGGAGGCAATGAGCAGTTCTTC
TRBJ2-7	TRBV6-2/TRBV6-3	NA	NA	CASSYSARLYEQYF	TGTGCCAGCAGTTACTCTGCGCGGCTCTACGAGCAGTACTTC
TRBJ1-5	TRBV11-2	NA	NA	CASSQLPGRGQPQHF	TGTGCCAGCAGCCAACTTCCAGGGCGTGGACAGCCCCAGCATTTT
TRBJ1-5	TRBV19	TRBD1	NA	CASSSRTGVVNQPQHF	TGTGCCAGTAGTTCCCGGACAGGGGTGGTCAATCAGCCCCAGCATTTT